The 23 T cell receptor beta chains given below trace back to one sample, sequenced in a study of Ad26.COV2.S vaccination and SARS-CoV-2 variants. Treatment reported: roughly 18 received Ad26.COV2.S at low or high dose, single or two shots; about 5 received placebo; per-sample allocation not given. On day 63 after the first injection, vaccine and placebo recipients gave samples. Clones were read by immunoSEQ multiplex PCR, and TCRdb kept only the in-frame ones, dropping some. The table lists 300,000 to 400,000 clones, roughly 84% of them singletons. This sample comprised peripheral blood, obtained in a trial of Ad26.COV2.S vaccine versus placebo. These receptors were obtained from a person between 18 and 65 years old who received the Ad26.COV2.S COVID-19 vaccine or a placebo.

This chain uses TRBV5-1 with TRBJ1-5; 9 bases fit TRBD1. The CDR3 sequence is 14 residues long. Per the germline V gene, CDR1 is SGHRS and CDR2 is YFSETQ. V was pared by 5 bases and J by 4 bases, with 4 bases of the junction left unmatched. CDR3 coding DNA: TGCGCCAGCAGACCGGACAGGGGTAATCAGCCCCAGCATTTT. Protein: CASRPDRGNQPQHF.

The chain employs TRBV5-5 and TRBJ1-1; 10 nucleotides match TRBD1. Unmatched junction bases numbered 13, after V lost 3 bases and J lost 11 bases. Germline V gene data show CDR1 as SGHKS and CDR2 as YYEKEE (reference sequence). CDR3 size: 15 residues. CDR3 loop: CASSYQTGTGAGAFF. CDR3 bases: TGTGCCAGCAGCTATCAAACCGGGACAGGGGCGGGGGCTTTCTTT.

This clone was seen just once. V gene TRBV27 combines with J gene TRBJ2-2; no definite D call. CDR1 and CDR2 (germline): MNHEY, SMNVEV (reference sequence). The V and J ends lost 4 bases and 3 bases respectively, with 21 bases between them. This CDR3 has 18 amino acids. CDR3 sequence: CASSSSKGVTPYTGELFF. The CDR3 region has the DNA TGTGCCAGCAGTTCGTCTAAGGGCGTTACACCCTACACCGGGGAGCTGTTTTTT.

The chain combines TRBV29-1 with TRBJ2-1; TRBD2 aligns across 9 bases. Germline V gene data show CDR1 as SQVTM and CDR2 as ANQGSEA. The CDR3 length is 14 residues. Trimming at V came to 5 bases and at J to 5 bases, leaving 7 bases not matched to a gene. DNA of the CDR3: TGCAGCGTTAAGAGCGGGGGGATCAACAATGAGCAGTTCTTC. The encoded protein is CSVKSGGINNEQFF.

This chain uses TRBV11-2 with TRBJ1-1; D is unclear. Between the trimmed V and J ends, which lost 1 base and 11 bases, there was a span of 11 bases. There are 12 residues in the CDR3. Germline V CDR1 and CDR2: SGHAT, FQNNGV. The CDR3 coding sequence is TGTGCCAGCAGCTTAGCCCGCTTTGGGGCTTTCTTT. Protein: CASSLARFGAFF.

This clone was counted once. The gene calls are TRBV19 and TRBJ1-2; D ambiguous. Per the germline V gene, CDR1 is LNHDA and CDR2 is SQIVND (reference sequence). Trimming cost V 4 bases and J 6 bases, with 9 bases left between them. The CDR3 loop spans 12 amino acids. CDR3 sequence: CASSTEPHGYTF. CDR3 in DNA: TGTGCCAGTAGTACAGAACCTCATGGCTACACCTTC.

This chain's CDR3 is CASSLGGREGPPLHF. The CDR3 DNA follows: TGTGCCAGCAGCTTAGGGGGCAGGGAGGGTCCTCCCCTCCACTTT. The chain couples TRBV7-9 to TRBJ1-6; D possibly corresponds to TRBD1 (5 bases). Germline V CDR1 and CDR2: SEHNR, FQNEAQ (reference sequence). The CDR3 is 15 amino acids. The V end was cut by 1 base, the J end by 13 bases, with 17 bases between.

This clone was recorded once. The chain employs TRBV5-6 and TRBJ2-3; tentative D call: TRBD2 (5 bases). Trimming took off 4 bases at V and 4 bases at J, with 16 bases between the two ends. Germline loops: CDR1 SGHDT, CDR2 YYEEEE. This CDR3 contains 15 residues. CDR3 region: CASSRSRRGPDTQYF. The CDR3 DNA reads TGTGCCAGCAGCCGGAGCCGGAGAGGGCCAGATACGCAGTATTTT.

The chain recombines TRBV7-8 with TRBJ2-1; D perhaps matches TRBD2 (6 bases). V was cut by 5 bases and J by 7 bases, with 24 bases left in between. This CDR3 region has 17 residues. From germline, CDR1 is SGHVS and CDR2 FQNEAQ. CDR3: CASSRGAGEAGQNEQFF. As DNA, the CDR3 is TGTGCCAGCAGCCGAGGAGCGGGCGAGGCGGGGCAAAATGAGCAGTTCTTC.

This chain connects TRBV7-3 to TRBJ2-7, with TRBD2 identical over 7 bases. The CDR3 runs to 17 residues. CDR1 is SGHTA, CDR2 FQGTGA, per germline. V shed 1 base and J 5 bases; nucleotides not matched to a gene: 14. CDR3 sequence reads: CASSLMGRGRDSNEQYF. In DNA, the CDR3 is TGTGCCAGCAGCTTAATGGGGAGGGGCAGGGATTCTAACGAGCAGTACTTC.

V and J are TRBV14 and TRBJ2-5; D gene ambiguous. This CDR3 spans 14 amino acids. Between the trimmed V and J ends, which lost 2 bases and 0 bases, there was a span of 7 bases. Germline CDR1 reads SGHDN; CDR2 reads FVKESK. The CDR3 here is CASSQFRDQETQYF. The DNA of the CDR3 is TGTGCCAGCAGCCAATTCCGGGACCAAGAGACCCAGTACTTC.

This chain joins TRBV5-6 and TRBJ1-2; TRBD1 aligns across 8 bases. The CDR3 is 13 residues long. Per the germline V gene, CDR1 is SGHDT and CDR2 is YYEEEE. J lost 7 bases, V lost 5 bases, and 7 bases had no gene match. CDR3 DNA sequence: TGTGCCAGCAGGTGGGGCAGGGGGCCTGGCTACACCTTC. It is translated as CASRWGRGPGYTF.

The chain couples TRBV9 to TRBJ1-1; D remains unclear. Trimming took off 0 bases at V and 5 bases at J, with 11 bases between the two ends. CDR3 length: 14 amino acids. The V gene's germline CDR1 is SGDLS and CDR2 YYNGEE. Here the CDR3 reads CASSVDVGKTEAFF. The CDR3 DNA is TGTGCCAGCAGCGTAGATGTGGGGAAGACTGAAGCTTTCTTT.

The J gene is TRBJ1-1, the V gene TRBV9; 9 bases match TRBD1. The germline CDR1 and CDR2 sequences are SGDLS and YYNGEE. V lost 4 bases and J lost 4; bases outside the gene matches: 8. The CDR3 extends over 15 amino acids. In DNA, the CDR3 is TGTGCCAGCAGCTCCCGGACAGGGGACCCCACTGAAGCTTTCTTT. It specifies CASSSRTGDPTEAFF. Supplemented by reference TRBV9 and TRBJ1-1, the full variable domain reads DSGVTQTPKHLITATGQRVTLRCSPRSGDLSVYWYQQSLDQGLQFLIQYYNGEERAKGNILERFSAQQFPDLHSELNLSSLELGDSALYFCASSSRTGDPTEAFFGQGTRLTVV.

V gene TRBV5-5 combines with J gene TRBJ2-1; 12 nucleotides align to TRBD2. The CDR3 loop spans 17 amino acids. The V gene end was trimmed by 3 bases and the J gene end by 3 bases; junction bases not matched to a gene: 7. CDR1 SGHKS and CDR2 YYEKEE come from the germline V gene (reference sequence). The DNA for the CDR3 is TGTGCCAGCAGCTCCTTAGTGACTAGCGGGGGCTACAATGAGCAGTTCTTC. This gives the protein CASSSLVTSGGYNEQFF.

This rearrangement joins TRBV24-1 to TRBJ2-3, with D tentatively TRBD1 (5 bases). The CDR3 length is 16 residues. Germline CDR1 is KGHDR and CDR2 is SFDVKD. Trimming pared 3 bases from V and 0 bases from J, leaving 12 bases between. The CDR3, as DNA: TGTGCCACCAGTGATGGGGCAGGGAAGAGCACAGATACGCAGTATTTT. Amino acid sequence: CATSDGAGKSTDTQYF.

V and J are TRBV4-1 and TRBJ2-4; D gene ambiguous. Trimming stripped 0 bases from V and 8 bases from J, with 8 bases between. The germline V gene encodes CDR1 MGHRA and CDR2 YSYEKL. The CDR3 loop spans 13 amino acids. DNA of the CDR3: TGCGCCAGCAGCCAAGAGGTAGAGCACATTCAGTACTTC. It encodes CASSQEVEHIQYF.

This clone was picked up one time. This sequence joins TRBV5-6 and TRBJ2-6; 9 bases agree with TRBD1. This CDR3 contains 15 residues. Trimming took 4 bases from V and 6 from J; bases not matched to a gene: 5. The germline V gene encodes CDR1 SGHDT and CDR2 YYEEEE. CDR3 loop: CASSPGQGKANVLTF. DNA of the CDR3: TGTGCCAGCAGCCCCGGACAGGGGAAGGCCAACGTCCTGACTTTC.

The CDR3 loop is CASSLSSGGGSYEQYF. The CDR3 DNA is TGTGCCAGCAGCTTGTCTAGCGGCGGCGGCTCCTACGAGCAGTACTTC. The V call is TRBV7-2, the J call TRBJ2-7, with 7 bases fitting TRBD2. V gave up 3 bases and J gave up 0 bases; unmatched junction bases: 8. Germline V gene data show CDR1 as SGHTA and CDR2 as FQGNSA. The CDR3 has 16 amino acids.

The genes are TRBV5-1 and TRBJ1-2, with 7 bases matching TRBD1. The CDR3 totals 17 residues. Germline V CDR1 and CDR2: SGHRS, YFSETQ. With V trimmed by 4 bases and J by 0 bases, 12 bases remained unmatched. The CDR3 DNA reads as TGCGCCAGCAGCCAGCCGGGACAGTTCCGAGCTAACTATGGCTACACCTTC. It yields the protein CASSQPGQFRANYGYTF.

This rearrangement joins TRBV7-8 to TRBJ2-7; D gene ambiguous. With 5 bases removed from V and 0 bases from J, the gap between germline ends came to 11 bases. The CDR3 length is 14 residues. Germline CDR1 reads SGHVS; CDR2 reads FQNEAQ. CDR3 DNA sequence: TGTGCCAGCAGCCGAGACAAGAGCTCCTACGAGCAGTACTTC. It is translated as CASSRDKSSYEQYF.

This chain links TRBV28 with TRBJ2-1; 11 nucleotides match TRBD2. Germline V gives CDR1 MDHEN, CDR2 SYDVKM. The CDR3 is 18 residues long. V lost 2 bases to trimming and J lost 8 bases; unmatched junction nucleotides: 14. The CDR3 protein is CASSLAGTYSGGADEQFF. In DNA form, the CDR3 reads TGTGCCAGCAGTTTAGCCGGTACTTATAGCGGGGGGGCAGATGAGCAGTTCTTC. Looking up the rest from reference TRBV28 and TRBJ2-1 gives the full variable domain: DVKVTQSSRYLVKRTGEKVFLECVQDMDHENMFWYRQDPGLGLRLIYFSYDVKMKEKGDIPEGYSVSREKKERFSLILESASTNQTSMYLCASSLAGTYSGGADEQFFGPGTRLTVL.

The chain has TRBV6-6 and TRBJ1-1; TRBD1 agrees at 7 bases. J was trimmed by 0 bases and V by 4 bases; bases with no gene match: 8. Germline V lookup: CDR1 MNHNY, CDR2 SVGAGI (reference sequence). There are 16 residues in the CDR3. CDR3 sequence: CASSFTGDYMNTEAFF. In DNA, the CDR3 is TGTGCCAGCAGTTTCACAGGGGACTATATGAACACTGAAGCTTTCTTT.